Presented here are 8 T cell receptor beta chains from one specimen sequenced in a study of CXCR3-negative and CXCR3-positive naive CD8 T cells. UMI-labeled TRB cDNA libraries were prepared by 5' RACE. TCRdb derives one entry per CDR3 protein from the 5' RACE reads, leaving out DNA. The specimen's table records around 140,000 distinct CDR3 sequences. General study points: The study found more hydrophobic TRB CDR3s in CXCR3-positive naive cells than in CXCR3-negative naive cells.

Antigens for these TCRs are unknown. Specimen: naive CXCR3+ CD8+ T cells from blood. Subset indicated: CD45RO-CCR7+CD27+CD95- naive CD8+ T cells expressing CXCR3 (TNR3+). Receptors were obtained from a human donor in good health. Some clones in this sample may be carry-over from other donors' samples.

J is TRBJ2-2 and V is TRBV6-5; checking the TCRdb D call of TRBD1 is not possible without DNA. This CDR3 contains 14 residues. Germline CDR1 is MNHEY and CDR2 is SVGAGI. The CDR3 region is CASSYSQGAGELFF.

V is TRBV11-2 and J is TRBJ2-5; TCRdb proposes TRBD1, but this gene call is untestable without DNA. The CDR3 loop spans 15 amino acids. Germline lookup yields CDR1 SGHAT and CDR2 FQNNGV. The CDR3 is CASSRAPQYQETQYF. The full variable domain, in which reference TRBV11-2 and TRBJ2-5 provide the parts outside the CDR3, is EAGVAQSPRYKIIEKRQSVAFWCNPISGHATLYWYQQILGQGPKLLIQFQNNGVVDDSQLPKDRFSAERLKGVDSTLKIQPAKLEDSAVYLCASSRAPQYQETQYFGPGTRLLVL.

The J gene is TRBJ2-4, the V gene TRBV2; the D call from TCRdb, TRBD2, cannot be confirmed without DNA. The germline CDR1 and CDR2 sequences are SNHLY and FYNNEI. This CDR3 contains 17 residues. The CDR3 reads CASSDGRLAAISNIQYF.

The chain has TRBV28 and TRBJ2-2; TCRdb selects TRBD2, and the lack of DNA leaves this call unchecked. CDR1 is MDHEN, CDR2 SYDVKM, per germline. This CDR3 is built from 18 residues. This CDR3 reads CASSLGLADDANTGELFF.

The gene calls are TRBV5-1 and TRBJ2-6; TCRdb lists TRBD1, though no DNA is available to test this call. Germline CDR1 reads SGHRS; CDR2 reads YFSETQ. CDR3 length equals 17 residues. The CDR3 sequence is CASRPGTGNSGANVLTF.

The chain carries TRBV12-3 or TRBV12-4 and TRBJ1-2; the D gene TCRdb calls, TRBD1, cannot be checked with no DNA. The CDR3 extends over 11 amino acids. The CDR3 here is CASKSGSGYTF.

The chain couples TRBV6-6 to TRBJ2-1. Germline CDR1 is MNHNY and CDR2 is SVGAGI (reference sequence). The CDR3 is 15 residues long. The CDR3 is CASSYDKSSYNEQFF.

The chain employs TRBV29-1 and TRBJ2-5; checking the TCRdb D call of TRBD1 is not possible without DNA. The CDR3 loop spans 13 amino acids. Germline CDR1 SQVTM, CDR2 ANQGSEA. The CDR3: CSVQGWVEETQYF.